The clone carrying this T cell receptor (beta chain) was observed a few times. This sample stems from a study of blood T cell repertoires in COVID-19. In the study overall: Acute and convalescent COVID-19 samples came from the United States, Italy and Spain. In each case, the material was cDNA or gDNA derived from T cells, B-cell-depleted T cells, or PBMCs.

Per germline, CDR1 WNHNN and CDR2 SYGVQD (reference sequence). Losses at the gene ends were 2 bases for V and 6 bases for J; bases not matched to a gene: 6. The CDR3 runs to 15 residues. Recovered status applied to Cohort 3 donors who had two consecutive negative PCRs. It also applied to those with clearance or with symptom resolution. Per the study methods: Estimation of nucleated cell counts relied on the amplification of reference gene primers. Libraries were prepared by immunoSEQ multiplex PCR; TCRdb keeps only in-frame clonotypes and omits some of them. That table furnishes V, J and clone size, whereas the DNA furnished D and trimming. Of 360,000 or so clones listed, roughly 84% are singletons.

The chain employs TRBV10-1 and TRBJ2-1; 8 bases fit TRBD2. Sequencing was carried out using PBMCs or T cells enriched from blood (not recorded which). This sequence originates from a woman in her twenties or thirties who had recovered from COVID-19. The CDR3 nucleotides are TGCGCCAGCAGTGAGGCCGGGGGGGCCGTCAATGAGCAGTTCTTC. This encodes CASSEAGGAVNEQFF.